The T cell receptor beta chain under discussion was sequenced for a study of blood T cell repertoires in COVID-19. Looking at the study overall: Italy, Spain and the United States were the sources of the convalescent and acute COVID-19 samples. From T cells, B-cell-depleted T cells, or PBMCs came the material, which was cDNA or gDNA.

The V and J ends lost 4 bases and 3 bases respectively, with 7 bases between them. In germline, CDR1 is SQVTM, CDR2 ANQGSEA. The CDR3 spans 12 residues. Authors' data handling: It was from reference gene primer amplification that nucleated cell counts were estimated. Produced via immunoSEQ multiplex PCR; TCRdb's table is partial and in-frame only. Clonal size and the V and J genes are those of that table, whereas D and trimming came from the DNA. The table includes 250,000 or so clones, about 90% detected once. This sequence joins TRBV29-1 and TRBJ2-1; D might be TRBD1 (5 bases). This receptor was obtained from a man at least 80 years old with acute or convalescent COVID-19. The sequencing sample was made of peripheral blood. The CDR3 loop reads CSVAQGYNEQFF. The CDR3 DNA reads TGCAGCGTTGCGCAGGGCTACAATGAGCAGTTCTTC.